A selection of T cell receptor beta chains follows, all from one sample in a study of control samples from healthy donors and cancer patients. TCRdb's copy holds only in-frame clones and misses some; the assay was immunoSEQ multiplex PCR. The data contain some 160,000 clones, 94% of them singletons. Source material: blood. Source of these receptors: a woman in her thirties or forties in good health. The CDR3 runs from the conserved cysteine through the conserved F or W. A D gene is named only where the DNA matches it firmly. The size of a clone is reported for some rows only, either as once, few or many, or as a class for expanded clones.

J gene,V gene,D gene,clone size,CDR3 protein,CDR3 DNA
TRBJ1-1,TRBV27,TRBD1,.,CASSLTGANTEAFF,TGTGCCAGCAGTTTAACAGGGGCAAACACTGAAGCTTTCTTT
TRBJ1-2,TRBV25-1,.,once,CASSEGGADNYGYTF,TGTGCCAGCAGTGAGGGCGGGGCAGACAACTATGGCTACACCTTC
TRBJ1-6,TRBV7-2,TRBD1,.,CASSLAGRGNSPLHF,TGTGCCAGCAGCTTAGCAGGCAGGGGGAATTCACCCCTCCACTTT
TRBJ1-6,TRBV10-1,.,few,CASSARWNSPLHF,TGCGCCAGCAGTGCTCGGTGGAATTCACCCCTCCACTTT
TRBJ1-1,TRBV28,.,.,CASSSGDTEAFF,TGTGCCAGCAGTTCGGGGGATACTGAAGCTTTCTTT
TRBJ1-3,TRBV9,TRBD1,.,CASSLHHGTGRNTIYF,TGTGCCAGCAGCCTACACCACGGGACAGGCCGAAACACCATATATTTT
TRBJ2-5,TRBV18,TRBD1,.,CASSFRDRVLGKETQYF,TGTGCCAGCTCATTCCGGGACAGGGTTTTGGGAAAAGAGACCCAGTACTTC
TRBJ2-1,TRBV5-1,.,.,CASSSFYYEQFF,TGCGCCAGCAGCTCATTCTACTATGAGCAGTTCTTC
TRBJ1-3,TRBV9,TRBD1,.,CASSDTGGFGTIYF,TGTGCCAGCAGCGACACAGGGGGGTTCGGCACCATATATTTT
TRBJ2-3,TRBV15,.,.,CATSRDRGDTQYF,TGTGCCACCAGCAGAGACCGGGGGGATACGCAGTATTTT
TRBJ2-7,TRBV19,.,once,CATAQFDTSYEQYF,TGTGCCACTGCCCAATTCGACACCTCCTACGAGCAGTACTTC
TRBJ2-2,TRBV6-5,TRBD1,.,CASSRTGGVIGELFF,TGTGCCAGCAGTAGGACAGGGGGCGTTATCGGGGAGCTGTTTTTT
TRBJ1-3,TRBV25-1,.,.,CASSEGRTGNTIYF,TGTGCCAGCAGTGAGGGCAGAACTGGAAACACCATATATTTT
TRBJ2-2,TRBV29-1,TRBD2,.,CSVEWTSGRIAGELFF,TGCAGCGTCGAATGGACTAGCGGGAGGATTGCGGGGGAGCTGTTTTTT
TRBJ1-3,TRBV9,TRBD1,.,CASSVGQGAQSGNTIYF,TGTGCCAGCAGCGTAGGACAGGGGGCACAGTCTGGAAACACCATATATTTT
TRBJ2-1,TRBV10-3,.,.,CAIRSDTYNEQFF,TGTGCCATCAGGTCGGACACTTACAATGAGCAGTTCTTC
TRBJ1-3,TRBV27,.,.,CASSSRRGISGNTIYF,TGTGCCAGCAGCTCTCGGCGCGGGATCTCTGGAAACACCATATATTTT
TRBJ1-2,TRBV6-5,TRBD1,.,CASRGDRGLGGYTF,TGTGCCAGCAGGGGGGACAGGGGGTTGGGTGGCTACACCTTC
TRBJ1-2,TRBV6-6,.,.,CASSYSLGNYGYTF,TGTGCCAGCAGTTACTCATTGGGAAACTATGGCTACACCTTC
TRBJ2-1,TRBV7-9,.,.,CASSLALYNEQFF,TGTGCCAGCAGCTTAGCCCTATACAATGAGCAGTTCTTC
TRBJ1-2,TRBV7-2,.,once,CASSLDNNYGYTF,TGTGCCAGCAGCTTAGATAATAACTATGGCTACACCTTC
TRBJ2-5,TRBV11-3,TRBD2,.,CASSSGLAGGQETQYF,TGTGCCAGCAGCTCGGGACTAGCGGGGGGACAAGAGACCCAGTACTTC
TRBJ1-5,TRBV5-6,.,.,CASSPGLFSNQPQHF,TGTGCCAGCAGTCCCGGACTTTTTAGCAATCAGCCCCAGCATTTT
TRBJ1-1,TRBV6-4,.,.,CASSEAAFPLGMAFF,TGTGCCAGCAGTGAGGCGGCCTTCCCCTTAGGAATGGCTTTCTTT
TRBJ1-3,TRBV30,.,.,CAWSSDSGNTIYF,TGTGCCTGGAGTTCTGATTCTGGAAACACCATATATTTT
TRBJ1-2,TRBV7-8,.,.,CASSSDRFNYGYTF,TGTGCCAGCAGCTCAGACAGGTTTAACTATGGCTACACCTTC
TRBJ1-1,TRBV2,.,.,CASSEAGRAEAFF,TGTGCCAGCAGTGAAGCGGGTAGGGCTGAAGCTTTCTTT
TRBJ2-1,TRBV7-2,.,.,CASSLSVGVTEQFF,TGTGCCAGCAGCTTATCCGTCGGAGTAACTGAGCAGTTCTTC
TRBJ1-1,TRBV7-2,.,.,CASSLTGVNTEAFF,TGTGCCAGCAGCTTGACAGGTGTGAACACTGAAGCTTTCTTT
TRBJ1-3,TRBV6-5,.,.,CASSPNHSSGNTIYF,TGTGCCAGCAGTCCTAACCACAGCTCTGGAAACACCATATATTTT
TRBJ2-5,TRBV9,.,.,CASSVDQSTGEAQYF,TGTGCCAGCAGCGTAGATCAGTCCACAGGGGAGGCCCAGTACTTC
TRBJ2-3,TRBV7-2,TRBD2,.,CASSPQRLAGGADTQYF,TGTGCCAGCAGCCCGCAAAGACTAGCGGGGGGAGCAGATACGCAGTATTTT
TRBJ2-3,TRBV2,.,.,CAARGLLTQYF,TGTGCCGCCAGGGGACTCCTTACGCAGTATTTT
TRBJ1-1,TRBV6-5,.,.,CASRSGVITEAFF,TGTGCCAGCAGATCAGGGGTAATCACTGAAGCTTTCTTT
TRBJ2-5,TRBV7-2,.,.,CASSTTGFRQETQYF,TGTGCCAGCAGTACTACAGGGTTTCGGCAAGAGACCCAGTACTTC
TRBJ2-7,TRBV27,.,.,CASSLHFSGGSYEQYF,TGTGCCAGCAGTTTACACTTCTCCGGGGGATCCTACGAGCAGTACTTC
TRBJ1-2,TRBV7-2,.,.,CASSLPQGMGGYTF,TGTGCCAGCAGCTTACCTCAGGGAATGGGTGGCTACACCTTC
TRBJ1-5,TRBV9,.,.,CASSARGSNQPQHF,TGTGCCAGCAGCGCCCGGGGTAGCAATCAGCCCCAGCATTTT
TRBJ2-7,TRBV7-6,TRBD2,.,CASSLDRGSSYEQYF,TGTGCCAGCAGCCTGGACCGCGGGAGCTCCTACGAGCAGTACTTC